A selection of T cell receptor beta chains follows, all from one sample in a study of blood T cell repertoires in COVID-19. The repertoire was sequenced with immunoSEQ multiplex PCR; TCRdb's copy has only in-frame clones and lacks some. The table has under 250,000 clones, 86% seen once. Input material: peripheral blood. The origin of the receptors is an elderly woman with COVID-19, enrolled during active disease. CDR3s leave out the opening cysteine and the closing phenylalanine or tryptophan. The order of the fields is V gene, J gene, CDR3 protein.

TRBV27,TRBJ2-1,ASSPPPRTSQF
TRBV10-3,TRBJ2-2,AIREGAGTGELF
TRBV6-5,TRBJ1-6,ASNREGSPLH
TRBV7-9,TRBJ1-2,ASTPGGGADNYGYT
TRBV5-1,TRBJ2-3,ASSVLDTQY
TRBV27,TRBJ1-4,ASRATGIRDEKLF
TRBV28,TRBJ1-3,ASSLRTGSGNTIY
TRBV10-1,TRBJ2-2,ASSGVQGAKANTGELF
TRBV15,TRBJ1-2,ATSRDRTGFSYT
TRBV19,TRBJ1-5,ASTLDRENQPQH
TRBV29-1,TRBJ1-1,SVELGQPNTEAF
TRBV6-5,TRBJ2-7,ASTWDRGNYEQY
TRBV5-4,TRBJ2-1,ASSGGGWNEQF
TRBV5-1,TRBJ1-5,ASSLTENQPQH
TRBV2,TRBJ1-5,ASSEAGNQPQH
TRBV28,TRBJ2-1,ASRTVPRGDEQF
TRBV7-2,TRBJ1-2,ASSLVSLSYSEGYT
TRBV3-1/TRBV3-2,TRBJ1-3,ASSQTGGTGNTIY
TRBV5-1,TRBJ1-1,ASSLGSGGTEAF
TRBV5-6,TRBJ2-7,ASKPRDRGYEQY
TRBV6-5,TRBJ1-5,ASSYSGTGNKPQH
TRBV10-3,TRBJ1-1,AISENRDSSEAF
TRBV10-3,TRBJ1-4,AISGGGSTNEKLF
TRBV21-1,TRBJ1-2,ASRDRDINYGYT
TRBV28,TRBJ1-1,ASLRAGYTEAF
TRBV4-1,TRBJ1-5,ASSQRTGQSNQPQH
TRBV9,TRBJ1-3,ASSVDPPDIGNTIY
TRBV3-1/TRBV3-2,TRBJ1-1,ASSQPHRGTAF
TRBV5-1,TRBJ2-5,ASSLELAGQETQY
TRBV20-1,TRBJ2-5,SASKRTGQETQY
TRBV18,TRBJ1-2,ASSPDQGLGYT
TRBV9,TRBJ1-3,ASSVDGGSGNTIY
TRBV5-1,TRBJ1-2,ASSLMGGTNYGYT
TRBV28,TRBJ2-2,ASSASGGSNTGELF
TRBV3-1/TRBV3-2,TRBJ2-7,ASSQGSYEQY
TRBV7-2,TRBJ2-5,ASSAAGTSKETQY
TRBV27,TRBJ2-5,ASRGGAAYQETQY
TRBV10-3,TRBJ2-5,AISEGGWGTSNQETQY
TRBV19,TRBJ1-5,ASRPGQGFQPQH
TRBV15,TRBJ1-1,ATSRESGMNTEAF
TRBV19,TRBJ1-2,ASARGTAYGYT
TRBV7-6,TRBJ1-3,ASSSGTGANTIY
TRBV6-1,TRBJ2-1,ASSEGTSGDNEQF
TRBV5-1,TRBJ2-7,ASSLGQAGEQY
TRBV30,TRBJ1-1,AWRYSNTEAF
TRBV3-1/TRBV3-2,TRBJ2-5,ASSQDLTGKETQY
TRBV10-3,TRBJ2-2,AISEGLGNTGELF
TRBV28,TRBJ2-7,ASSLRGSYEQY
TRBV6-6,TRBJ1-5,ASSYDTSNQPQH
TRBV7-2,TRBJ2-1,ASSLAAGAFNEQF
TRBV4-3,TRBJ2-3,ASSQGQGSDTQY
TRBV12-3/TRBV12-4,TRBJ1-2,ASSLHTAYGYT
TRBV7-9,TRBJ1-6,ASSPAGGSPLH
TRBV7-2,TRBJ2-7,ASSLGTRLYEQY
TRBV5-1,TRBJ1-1,ASSFGTGGRSEAF
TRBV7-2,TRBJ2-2,ASRPQGSGELF
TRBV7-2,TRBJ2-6,ASSLPRTGGSGGANVLT
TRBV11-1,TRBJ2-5,ASSSGQAAGETQY